Presented here are 13 T cell receptor beta chains from one specimen sequenced in a study of shared clonotypes between healthy human individuals. TCRdb's table, derived via immunoSEQ multiplex PCR, lists solely in-frame clones and lacks some. The profile shows millions of clones, 85% to 95% of them singletons. The specimen sequenced was naive CD4+ T cells sorted from blood. The subset: CD45RA+ positively selected. These receptors were taken from a man aged 18 to 29 in good health.

The gene calls are TRBV6-5 and TRBJ1-6, with a weak D call TRBD1 (5 bases). This CDR3 spans 11 amino acids. Germline lookup yields CDR1 MNHEY and CDR2 SVGAGI. Trimming removed 9 bases from V and 10 bases from J, with 10 bases in between. CDR3 nucleotides: TGTGCCAGTGTCGGGGACTCACCCCTCCACTTT. It yields the protein CASVGDSPLHF.

This sequence joins TRBV7-9 and TRBJ2-3; TRBD2 agrees at 9 bases. Germline CDR1 reads SEHNR; CDR2 reads FQNEAQ (reference sequence). The V segment lost 5 bases and the J segment 5 bases; nucleotides outside the gene matches: 8. The CDR3 is 15 residues long. CDR3 nucleotide sequence: TGTGCCAGCAGCACCGCGGGGGGGCTCAGAGATACGCAGTATTTT. This translates into CASSTAGGLRDTQYF.

The table lists this clone with a few counts. The genes are TRBV19 and TRBJ2-5; D not resolved. CDR1 LNHDA and CDR2 SQIVND come from the germline V gene (reference sequence). The CDR3 runs to 14 residues. Trimming removed 2 bases at V and 4 bases at J, with 11 bases between. The DNA of the CDR3 is TGTGCCAGTAGTATAAGCTCCTGGCGAGAGACCCAGTACTTC. Encoded protein: CASSISSWRETQYF.

Details on this clone: The same CDR3 also results from other DNA sequences found in this sample. The chain recombines TRBV5-1 with TRBJ1-5, with 8 bases matching TRBD1. V dropped 0 bases and J dropped 0; count of bases not matched to a gene: 2. Looked up from germline, CDR1 is SGHRS and CDR2 is YFSETQ. The CDR3 extends over 16 amino acids. The CDR3 nucleotides are TGCGCCAGCAGCTTGGGACAGGGGAATAGCAATCAGCCCCAGCATTTT. Amino acid sequence: CASSLGQGNSNQPQHF.

The V call is TRBV7-3, the J call TRBJ2-1; no clear D gene. The V gene lost 4 bases and the J gene lost 4 bases, with 11 bases spanning the gap. There are 14 residues in the CDR3. Germline CDR1 reads SGHTA; CDR2 reads FQGTGA. CDR3 DNA: TGTGCCAGCAGCTCCCCGAAAGATTACAATGAGCAGTTCTTC. This sequence encodes CASSSPKDYNEQFF.

In this sample, this clone turned up a few times. V is TRBV19 and J is TRBJ1-5, with TRBD1 as a possible D gene (5 bases). Trimming took 5 bases from V and 2 from J, leaving 13 bases between them. This CDR3 has 15 amino acids. In germline, CDR1 is LNHDA, CDR2 SQIVND (reference sequence). The CDR3 region is CASSPGITGNQPQHF. For the CDR3, the DNA is TGTGCCAGTAGTCCAGGGATTACGGGCAATCAGCCCCAGCATTTT. Combining the CDR3 with reference TRBV19 and TRBJ1-5 gives the whole variable domain DGGITQSPKYLFRKEGQNVTLSCEQNLNHDAMYWYRQDPGQGLRLIYYSQIVNDFQKGDIAEGYSVSREKKESFPLTVTSAQKNPTAFYLCASSPGITGNQPQHFGDGTRLSIL.

V usage is TRBV18 and J usage is TRBJ2-5; no firm D call. The CDR3 contains 12 residues. Trimming took off 3 bases at V and 4 bases at J, with 6 bases between the two ends. Looked up from germline, CDR1 is KGHSH and CDR2 is LQKENI. The CDR3 nucleotides read TGTGCCAGCTCACCCCTCTCAGAGACCCAGTACTTC. Translated, it gives CASSPLSETQYF.

V gene TRBV29-1 combines with J gene TRBJ2-7; TRBD1 matches 9 bases. The CDR3 totals 15 residues. Germline CDR1 reads SQVTM; CDR2 reads ANQGSEA. Trimming removed 5 bases from V and 4 bases from J; junction bases left unmatched: 12. The CDR3 region has the DNA TGCAGCGTTTCCCCCGGGACAGGGAATGGTTACGAGCAGTACTTC. As protein: CSVSPGTGNGYEQYF.

V and J are TRBV7-2 and TRBJ2-1, with TRBD1 matching 7 bases. With 5 bases clipped from V and 9 bases from J, the junction kept 10 bases outside the gene matches. Germline CDR1 reads SGHTA; CDR2 reads FQGNSA. CDR3 size: 14 residues. CDR3 DNA: TGTGCCAGCAGCCCTAGAGGGGGCCCTATTGAGCAGTTCTTC. Amino acids: CASSPRGGPIEQFF. The whole variable domain, remainder taken from reference TRBV7-2 and TRBJ2-1, is GAGVSQSPSNKVTEKGKDVELRCDPISGHTALYWYRQSLGQGLEFLIYFQGNSAPDKSGLPSDRFSAERTGGSVSTLTIQRTQQEDSAVYLCASSPRGGPIEQFFGPGTRLTVL.

The rearrangement links TRBV6-1 to TRBJ1-5; D perhaps matches TRBD1 (6 bases). The CDR3 is 16 amino acids. Germline CDR1 is MNHNS and CDR2 is SASEGT. V was pared by 2 bases and J by 3 bases, with 14 bases between. DNA of the CDR3: TGTGCCAGCAGTGAATACGGGACACTCCTCAATCAGCCCCAGCATTTT. Protein product: CASSEYGTLLNQPQHF.

The CDR3 region is CAWSSFRPAGDASPLHF. The CDR3 DNA reads as TGTGCCTGGAGTTCCTTCCGACCGGCAGGAGACGCTTCACCCCTCCACTTT. The rearrangement joins TRBV30 to TRBJ1-6; D is unclear. The CDR3 is 17 amino acids. The germline V and J ends were trimmed by 2 bases and 9 bases, with 23 bases remaining between them. CDR1 GTSNPN and CDR2 SVGIG come from the germline V gene (reference sequence).

A few counts support this clone. The same CDR3 also results from other DNA sequences found in this sample. The rearrangement joins TRBV5-1 to TRBJ2-3; 7 bases map to TRBD1. The trim removed 0 bases at V and 1 base at J, leaving 2 bases unmatched. Germline V gives CDR1 SGHRS, CDR2 YFSETQ. The CDR3 extends over 15 amino acids. The CDR3 protein is CASSLDGTGTDTQYF. As DNA, the CDR3 is TGCGCCAGCAGCTTGGATGGGACAGGCACAGATACGCAGTATTTT.

A note on this clone: Other DNA sequences in this sample translate to the same CDR3. The chain recombines TRBV5-4 with TRBJ1-2; no definite D call. This CDR3 has 13 amino acids. CDR1 is SGHNT, CDR2 YYREEE, per germline (reference sequence). The V gene lost 5 bases and the J gene lost 0 bases, with 8 bases spanning the gap. CDR3 sequence (DNA): TGTGCCAGCAGTCCGGGTTCTAACTATGGCTACACCTTC. This codes for CASSPGSNYGYTF.